This TCR beta chain was identified in a study of blood T cell repertoires in COVID-19. Whole-study context: Whether acute or convalescent, the COVID-19 samples came from the United States, Italy and Spain. The cDNA or gDNA used as material had been derived from T cells, B-cell-depleted T cells, or PBMCs.

In the source study's methods: Reference gene primer amplification in the assay estimated nucleated cell counts. Only in-frame clones appear in the TCRdb table, and some are missing; sequencing was by immunoSEQ multiplex PCR. V, J and clone size were drawn from that table, and D and trimming were deduced from the DNA. The table has some 99,000 clones, about 85% seen once; the top ten hold around a tenth. Material for sequencing was peripheral blood. The TCR sequence derives from a woman of 80 years or more with acute or convalescent COVID-19.

The CDR3 bases are TGTGCCAGCAGTAGCGGGGGCCCTCATACCGGGGAGCTGTTTTTT. Protein product: CASSSGGPHTGELFF. The chain uses TRBV27 and TRBJ2-2; the match to TRBD2 covers 8 bases. Per the germline V gene, CDR1 is MNHEY and CDR2 is SMNVEV (reference sequence). The CDR3 is 15 amino acids. The junction had 7 bases not matched to a gene; V was cut back by 5 bases and J by 5 bases.